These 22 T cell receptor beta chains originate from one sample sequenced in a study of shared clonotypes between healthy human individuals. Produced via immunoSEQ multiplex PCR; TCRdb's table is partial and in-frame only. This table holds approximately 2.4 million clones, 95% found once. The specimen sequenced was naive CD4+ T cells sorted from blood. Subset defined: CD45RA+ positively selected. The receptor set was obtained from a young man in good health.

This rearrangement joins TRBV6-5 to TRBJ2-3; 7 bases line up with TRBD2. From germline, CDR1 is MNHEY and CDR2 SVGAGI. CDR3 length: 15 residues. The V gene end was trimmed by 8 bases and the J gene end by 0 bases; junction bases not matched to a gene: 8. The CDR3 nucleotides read TGTGCCAGCTCCCGGCTAGCGGCTAGCACAGATACGCAGTATTTT. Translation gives CASSRLAASTDTQYF.

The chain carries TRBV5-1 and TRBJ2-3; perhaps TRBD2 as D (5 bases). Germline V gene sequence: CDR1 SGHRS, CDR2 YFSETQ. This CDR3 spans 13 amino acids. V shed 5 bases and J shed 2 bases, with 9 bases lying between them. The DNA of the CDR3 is TGCGCCAGCAGGGAGCGGTCCACAGATACGCAGTATTTT. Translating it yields CASRERSTDTQYF.

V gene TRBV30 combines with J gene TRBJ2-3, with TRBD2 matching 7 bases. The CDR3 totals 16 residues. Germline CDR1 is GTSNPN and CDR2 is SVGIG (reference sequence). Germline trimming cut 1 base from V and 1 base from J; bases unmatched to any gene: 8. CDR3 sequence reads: CAWSALRGVGTDTQYF. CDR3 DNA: TGTGCCTGGAGTGCCCTACGGGGGGTGGGCACAGATACGCAGTATTTT.

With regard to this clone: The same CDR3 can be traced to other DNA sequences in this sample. The CDR3 DNA reads as TGTGCCTGGAGTGCCGGGACAGGGGGTGAAAAACTGTTTTTT. This codes for CAWSAGTGGEKLFF. The chain employs TRBV30 and TRBJ1-4, with 11 nucleotides matching TRBD1. After removal of 1 base from V and 7 bases from J, the junction contained 2 bases not matched to a gene. Germline V CDR1 and CDR2: GTSNPN, SVGIG (reference sequence). There are 14 residues in the CDR3.

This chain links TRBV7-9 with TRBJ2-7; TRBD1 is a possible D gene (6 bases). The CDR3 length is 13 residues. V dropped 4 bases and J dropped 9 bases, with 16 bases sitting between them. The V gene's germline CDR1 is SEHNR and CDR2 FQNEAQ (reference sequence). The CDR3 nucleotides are TGTGCCAGCAGCTGGACGGGACAAAGCGGGCAGTACTTC. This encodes CASSWTGQSGQYF.

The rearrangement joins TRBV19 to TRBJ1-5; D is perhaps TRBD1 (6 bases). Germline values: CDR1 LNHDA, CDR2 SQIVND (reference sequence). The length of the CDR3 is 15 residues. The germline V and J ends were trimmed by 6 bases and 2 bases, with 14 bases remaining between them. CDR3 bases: TGTGCCAGTAGCCTCTGGGGGGGCGGCAATCAGCCCCAGCATTTT. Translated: CASSLWGGGNQPQHF. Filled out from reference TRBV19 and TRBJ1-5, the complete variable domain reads DGGITQSPKYLFRKEGQNVTLSCEQNLNHDAMYWYRQDPGQGLRLIYYSQIVNDFQKGDIAEGYSVSREKKESFPLTVTSAQKNPTAFYLCASSLWGGGNQPQHFGDGTRLSIL.

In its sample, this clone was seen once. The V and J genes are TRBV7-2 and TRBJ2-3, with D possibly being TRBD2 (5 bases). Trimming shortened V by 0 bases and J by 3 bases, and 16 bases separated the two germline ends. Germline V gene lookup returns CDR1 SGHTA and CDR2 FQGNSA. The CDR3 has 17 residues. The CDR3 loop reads CASSLAPTGSRTDTQYF. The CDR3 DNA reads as TGTGCCAGCAGCTTAGCCCCCACGGGGTCTAGAACAGATACGCAGTATTTT.

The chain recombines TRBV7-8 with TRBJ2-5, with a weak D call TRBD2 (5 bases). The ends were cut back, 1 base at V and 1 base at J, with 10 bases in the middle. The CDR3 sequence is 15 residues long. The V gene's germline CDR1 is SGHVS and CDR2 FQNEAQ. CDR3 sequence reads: CASSLDMGSQETQYF. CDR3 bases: TGTGCCAGCAGCTTAGATATGGGGAGCCAAGAGACCCAGTACTTC.

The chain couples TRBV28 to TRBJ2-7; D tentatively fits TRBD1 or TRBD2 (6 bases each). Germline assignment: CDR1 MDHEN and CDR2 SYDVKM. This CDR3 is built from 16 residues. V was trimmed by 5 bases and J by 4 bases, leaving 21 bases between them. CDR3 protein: CASSPSGGGSSYEQYF. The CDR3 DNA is TGTGCCAGCAGTCCCAGTGGAGGGGGTTCGTCGTACGAGCAGTACTTC.

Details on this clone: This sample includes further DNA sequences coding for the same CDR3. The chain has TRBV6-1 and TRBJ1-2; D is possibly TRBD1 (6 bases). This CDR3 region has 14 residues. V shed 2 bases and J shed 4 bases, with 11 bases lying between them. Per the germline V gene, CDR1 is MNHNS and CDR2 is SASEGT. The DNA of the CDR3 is TGTGCCAGCAGTGAAACTACAGGGCGCTATGGCTACACCTTC. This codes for CASSETTGRYGYTF.

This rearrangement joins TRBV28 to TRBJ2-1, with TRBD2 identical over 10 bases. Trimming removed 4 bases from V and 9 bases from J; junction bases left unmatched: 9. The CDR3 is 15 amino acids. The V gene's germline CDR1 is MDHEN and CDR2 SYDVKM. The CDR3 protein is CASSSRGTSAGEQFF. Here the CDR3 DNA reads TGTGCCAGCAGTTCCAGGGGGACTAGCGCCGGTGAGCAGTTCTTC.

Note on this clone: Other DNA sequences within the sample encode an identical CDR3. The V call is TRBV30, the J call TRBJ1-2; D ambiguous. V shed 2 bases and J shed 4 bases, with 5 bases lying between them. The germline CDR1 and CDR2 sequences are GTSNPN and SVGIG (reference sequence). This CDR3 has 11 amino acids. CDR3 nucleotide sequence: TGTGCCTGGAGTAACAGCTATGGCTACACCTTC. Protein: CAWSNSYGYTF.

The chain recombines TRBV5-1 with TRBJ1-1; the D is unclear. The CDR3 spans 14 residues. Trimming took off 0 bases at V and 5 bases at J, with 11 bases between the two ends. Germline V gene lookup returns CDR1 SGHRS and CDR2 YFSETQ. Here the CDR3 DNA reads TGCGCCAGCAGCTTGGCCGGCGGTTGGACTGAAGCTTTCTTT. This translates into CASSLAGGWTEAFF.

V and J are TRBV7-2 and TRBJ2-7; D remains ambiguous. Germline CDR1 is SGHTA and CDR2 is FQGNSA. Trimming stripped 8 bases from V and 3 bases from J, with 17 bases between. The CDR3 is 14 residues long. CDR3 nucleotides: TGTGCCAGCCAAAATCAGGCTGCAGGCTACGAGCAGTACTTC. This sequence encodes CASQNQAAGYEQYF.

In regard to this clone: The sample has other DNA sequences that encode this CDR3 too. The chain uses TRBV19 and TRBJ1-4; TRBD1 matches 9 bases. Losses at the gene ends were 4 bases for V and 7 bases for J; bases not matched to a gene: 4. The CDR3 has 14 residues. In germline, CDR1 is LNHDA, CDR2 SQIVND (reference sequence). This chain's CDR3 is CASSTGQGGEKLFF. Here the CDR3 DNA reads TGTGCCAGTAGTACGGGACAGGGTGGTGAAAAACTGTTTTTT.

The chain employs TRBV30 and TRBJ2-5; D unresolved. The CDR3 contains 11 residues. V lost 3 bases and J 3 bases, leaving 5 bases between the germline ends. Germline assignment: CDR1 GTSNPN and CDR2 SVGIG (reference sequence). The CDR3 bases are TGTGCCTGGAGGCAGGAAGAGACCCAGTACTTC. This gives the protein CAWRQEETQYF.

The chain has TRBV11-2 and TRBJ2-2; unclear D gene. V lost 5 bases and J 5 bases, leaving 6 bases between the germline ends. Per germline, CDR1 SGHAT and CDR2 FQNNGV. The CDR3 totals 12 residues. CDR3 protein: CASSPSTGELFF. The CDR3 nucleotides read TGTGCCAGCAGCCCTTCAACCGGGGAGCTGTTTTTT.

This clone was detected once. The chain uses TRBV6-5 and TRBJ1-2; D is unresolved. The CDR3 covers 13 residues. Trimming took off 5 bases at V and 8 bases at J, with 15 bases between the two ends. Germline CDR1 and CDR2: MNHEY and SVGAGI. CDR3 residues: CASSKNQEKGYTF. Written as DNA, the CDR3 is TGTGCCAGCAGTAAGAACCAGGAAAAGGGCTACACCTTC.

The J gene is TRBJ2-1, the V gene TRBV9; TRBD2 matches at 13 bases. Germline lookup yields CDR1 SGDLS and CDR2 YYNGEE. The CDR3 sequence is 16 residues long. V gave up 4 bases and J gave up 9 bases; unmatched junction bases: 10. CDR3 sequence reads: CASSSGGTSGVSEQFF. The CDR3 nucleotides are TGTGCCAGCAGCTCCGGGGGGACTAGCGGGGTCAGTGAGCAGTTCTTC.

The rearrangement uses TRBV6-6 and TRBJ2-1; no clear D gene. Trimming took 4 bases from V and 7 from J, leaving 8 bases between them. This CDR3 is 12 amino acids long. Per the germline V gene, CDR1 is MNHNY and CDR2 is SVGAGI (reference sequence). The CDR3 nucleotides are TGTGCCAGCAGTTCTCGCCGAAATGAGCAGTTCTTC. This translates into CASSSRRNEQFF.

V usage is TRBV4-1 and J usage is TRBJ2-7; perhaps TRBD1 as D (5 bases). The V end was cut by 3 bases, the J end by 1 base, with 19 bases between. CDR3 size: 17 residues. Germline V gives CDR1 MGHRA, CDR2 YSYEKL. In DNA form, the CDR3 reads TGCGCCAGCAGCCATCCCCAGGGAAGGCCCTTTTCCTACGAGCAGTACTTC. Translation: CASSHPQGRPFSYEQYF.

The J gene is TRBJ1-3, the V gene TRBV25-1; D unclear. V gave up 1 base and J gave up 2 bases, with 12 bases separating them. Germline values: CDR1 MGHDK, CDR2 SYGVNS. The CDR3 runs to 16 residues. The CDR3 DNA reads TGTGCCAGCAGTGAATCGAGGGCCCTGACTGGAAACACCATATATTTT. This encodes CASSESRALTGNTIYF. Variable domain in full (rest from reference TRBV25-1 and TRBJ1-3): EADIYQTPRYLVIGTGKKITLECSQTMGHDKMYWYQQDPGMELHLIHYSYGVNSTEKGDLSSESTVSRIRTEHFPLTLESARPSHTSQYLCASSESRALTGNTIYFGEGSWLTVV.